This paragraph covers one TCR beta chain sequence. Its antigen remains unidentified. This sample was taken from a study of cytomegalovirus exposure and HLA in healthy donors. Study-wide findings and caveats: In most subjects, TCR beta sequences reportedly gave accurate predictions of HLA-A and HLA-B alleles. At a 0.05 false discovery rate, a later analysis found some 17,000 TCR beta sequences to be associated with HLA alleles. HLA restriction was apparent for most CMV-associated TCR beta chains in a later analysis.

Use of 60 Vbeta and 13 Jbeta primers characterized the PCR. Sequencing was performed with immunoSEQ multiplex PCR; in TCRdb, only in-frame clones are kept and a portion is missing. Of roughly 140,000 clones listed, 70% to 90% were seen once; the top ten hold roughly 4%. V was cut by 3 bases and J by 4 bases, with 7 bases left in between. Germline V gene sequence: CDR1 LGHNT, CDR2 FRNRAP. The CDR3 loop spans 13 amino acids. The sample comprised PBMCs. This clonotype was obtained from a woman between 40 and 50 years old in good health and CMV-seropositive. The rearrangement joins TRBV12-5 to TRBJ2-1; a possible D gene is TRBD1 (6 bases). The CDR3 protein is CASGFGQYNEQFF. CDR3 sequence (DNA): TGTGCTAGTGGTTTCGGACAGTACAATGAGCAGTTCTTC.